This note documents a single TCR beta chain sequence. What it recognizes is unknown. It was RNA transcripts that yielded the amplified TCR beta CDR3 regions. The HTBI set primed first-round TCR CDR3 RT-PCR. TCRdb redid the calling of the multiplex PCR reads with MiXCR, one entry per CDR3 protein. This table holds around 540,000 distinct CDR3 sequences, about 16% found once. The source of the sample is a study of T cells in Graves' hyperthyroidism and ophthalmopathy. V lost 6 bases to trimming and J lost 2 bases, with 14 bases between them. CDR3 length equals 16 residues. Study-wide results and limits: From stable hyperthyroidism, ophthalmopathy was separated by a 13 V-J model.

Investigators excluded patients with uncontrolled infection, other autoimmune disease, pregnancy or lactation. The source material was blood. This TCR was sampled from a woman in her 30s with Graves' ophthalmopathy. This rearrangement joins TRBV6-7 to TRBJ1-6; TRBD1 might be the D (6 bases). TRBV6-7 is marked as an open reading frame, function uncertain. For the CDR3, the DNA is TGTGCCAGCAGCGGTGACAGGCGCCCCTATAATTCACCCCTCCACTTT. It specifies CASSGDRRPYNSPLHF.